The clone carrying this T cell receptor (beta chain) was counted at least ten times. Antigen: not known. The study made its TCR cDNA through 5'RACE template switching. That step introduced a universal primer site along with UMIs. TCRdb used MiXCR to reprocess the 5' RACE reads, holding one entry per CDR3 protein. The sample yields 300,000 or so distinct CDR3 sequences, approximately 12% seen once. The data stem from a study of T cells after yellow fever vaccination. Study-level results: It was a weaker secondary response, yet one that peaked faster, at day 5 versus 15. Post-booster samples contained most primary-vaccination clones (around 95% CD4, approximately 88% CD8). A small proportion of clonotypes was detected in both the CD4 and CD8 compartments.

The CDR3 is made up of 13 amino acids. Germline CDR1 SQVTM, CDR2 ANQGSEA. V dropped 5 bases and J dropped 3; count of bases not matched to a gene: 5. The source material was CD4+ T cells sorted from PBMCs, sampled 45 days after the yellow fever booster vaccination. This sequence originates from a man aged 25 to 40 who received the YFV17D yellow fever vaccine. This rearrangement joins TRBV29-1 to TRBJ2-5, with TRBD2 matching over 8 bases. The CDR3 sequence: CSVRTSGEETQYF. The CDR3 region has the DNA TGCAGCGTTCGAACTAGCGGAGAAGAGACCCAGTACTTC. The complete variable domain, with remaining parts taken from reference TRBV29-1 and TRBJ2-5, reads SAVISQKPSRDICQRGTSLTIQCQVDSQVTMMFWYRQQPGQSLTLIATANQGSEATYESGFVIDKFPISRPNLTFSTLTVSNMSPEDSSIYLCSVRTSGEETQYFGPGTRLLVL.